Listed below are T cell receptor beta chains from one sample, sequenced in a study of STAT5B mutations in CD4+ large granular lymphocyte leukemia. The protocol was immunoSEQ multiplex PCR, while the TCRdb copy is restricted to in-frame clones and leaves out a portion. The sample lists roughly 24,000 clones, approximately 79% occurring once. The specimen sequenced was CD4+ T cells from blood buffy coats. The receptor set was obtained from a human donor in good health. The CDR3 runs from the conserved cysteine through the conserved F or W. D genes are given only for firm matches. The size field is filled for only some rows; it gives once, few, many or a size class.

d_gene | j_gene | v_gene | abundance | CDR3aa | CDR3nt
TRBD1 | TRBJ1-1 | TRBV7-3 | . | CASSLTSGGLTEAFF | TGTGCCAGCAGCTTAACATCAGGGGGGCTCACTGAAGCTTTCTTT
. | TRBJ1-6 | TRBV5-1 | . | CASSLTGARSPLHF | TGCGCCAGCAGCCTGACAGGAGCGAGATCACCCCTCCACTTT
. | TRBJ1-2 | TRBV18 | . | CASSPGGDGYTF | TGTGCCAGCTCACCAGGGGGGGATGGCTACACCTTC
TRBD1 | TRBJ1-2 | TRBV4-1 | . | CASSQEQGAYYGYTF | TGCGCCAGCAGCCAAGAGCAGGGGGCTTACTATGGCTACACCTTC
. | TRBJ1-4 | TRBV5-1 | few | CASGYDRENEKLFF | TGCGCCAGCGGCTACGACCGAGAAAATGAAAAACTGTTTTTT
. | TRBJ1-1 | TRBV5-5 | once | CASSLATVLNTEAFF | TGTGCCAGCAGCTTGGCGACGGTCCTGAACACTGAAGCTTTCTTT
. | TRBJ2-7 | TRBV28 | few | CASSPAGSASYEQYF | TGTGCCAGCAGTCCCGCAGGGTCGGCATCCTACGAGCAGTACTTC
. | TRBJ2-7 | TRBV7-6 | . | CASSGVGYEQYF | TGTGCCAGCAGCGGGGTCGGCTACGAGCAGTACTTC
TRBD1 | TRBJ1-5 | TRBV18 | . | CASSPGDRGGSQPQHF | TGTGCCAGCTCACCCGGGGACAGGGGGGGTAGTCAGCCCCAGCATTTT
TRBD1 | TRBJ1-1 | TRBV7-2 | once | CASSLSPTGWSTEAFF | TGTGCCAGCAGCTTATCCCCGACAGGGTGGTCGACTGAAGCTTTCTTT
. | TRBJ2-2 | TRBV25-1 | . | CASSESTVLPGELFF | TGTGCCAGCAGTGAATCGACAGTACTCCCCGGGGAGCTGTTTTTT
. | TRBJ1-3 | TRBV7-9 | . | CASILRGEGTIYF | TGTGCCAGCATTCTACGGGGGGAGGGCACCATATATTTT
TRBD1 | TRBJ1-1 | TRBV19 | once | CASSIPGTGRTEAFF | TGTGCCAGTAGTATCCCCGGGACAGGGAGAACTGAAGCTTTCTTT
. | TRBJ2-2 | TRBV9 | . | CASSVEGLTGELFF | TGTGCCAGCAGCGTAGAGGGCCTCACCGGGGAGCTGTTTTTT
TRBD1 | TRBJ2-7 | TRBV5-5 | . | CASSRGQGVVPSEQYF | TGTGCCAGCAGCCGGGGACAGGGGGTAGTTCCCTCCGAGCAGTACTTC
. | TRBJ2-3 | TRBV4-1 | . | CASSQDIDRHTDTQYF | TGCGCCAGCAGCCAAGACATAGACAGGCACACAGATACGCAGTATTTT
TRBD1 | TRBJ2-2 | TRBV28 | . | CASSDPGTGGTGELFF | TGTGCCAGCAGTGACCCCGGGACAGGGGGCACCGGGGAGCTGTTTTTT
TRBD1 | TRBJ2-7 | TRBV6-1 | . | CASMTGPTGYEQYF | TGTGCCAGCATGACAGGGCCAACTGGCTACGAGCAGTACTTC
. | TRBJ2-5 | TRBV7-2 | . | CASSLERAGWGETQYF | TGTGCCAGCAGCTTAGAGCGTGCGGGCTGGGGGGAGACCCAGTACTTC
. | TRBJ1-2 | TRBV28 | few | CASSPRDYGYTF | TGTGCCAGCAGTCCCAGGGACTATGGCTACACCTTC
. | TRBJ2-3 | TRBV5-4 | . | CASSGGGPEDTQYF | TGTGCCAGCAGCGGGGGGGGCCCAGAAGATACGCAGTATTTT
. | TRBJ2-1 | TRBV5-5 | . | CASSSTGTGTNEQFF | TGTGCCAGCAGCTCAACCGGGACTGGCACGAATGAGCAGTTCTTC
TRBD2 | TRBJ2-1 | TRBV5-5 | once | CASSFWTSGEQFF | TGTGCCAGCAGCTTTTGGACTAGCGGGGAGCAGTTCTTC
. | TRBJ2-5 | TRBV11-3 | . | CASSFGTFQETQYF | TGTGCCAGCAGCTTCGGAACTTTCCAAGAGACCCAGTACTTC
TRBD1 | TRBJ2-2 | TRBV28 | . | CASSLTGVGTGELFF | TGTGCCAGCAGTTTGACAGGGGTAGGCACCGGGGAGCTGTTTTTT
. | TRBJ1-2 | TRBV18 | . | CASSPGGSYGYTF | TGTGCCAGCTCACCAGGGGGGAGCTATGGCTACACCTTC
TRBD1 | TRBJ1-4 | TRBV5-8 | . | CASTFRGRGEKLFF | TGTGCCAGCACCTTCAGGGGGCGCGGTGAAAAACTGTTTTTT
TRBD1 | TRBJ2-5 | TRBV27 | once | CASSQQGARGTQYF | TGTGCCAGCAGTCAACAGGGGGCGCGGGGGACCCAGTACTTC
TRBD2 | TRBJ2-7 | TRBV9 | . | CASSVASGGYEQYF | TGTGCCAGCAGCGTAGCCAGCGGGGGCTACGAGCAGTACTTC
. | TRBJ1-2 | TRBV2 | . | CASRRFGDYGYTF | TGTGCCAGCAGGCGATTTGGGGACTATGGCTACACCTTC
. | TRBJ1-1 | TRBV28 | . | CASSPPPAQEAFF | TGTGCCAGCAGCCCCCCCCCGGCCCAGGAAGCTTTCTTT
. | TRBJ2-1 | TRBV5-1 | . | CASSESLRDAWFF | TGCGCCAGCAGCGAAAGCCTCCGGGACGCTTGGTTCTTC
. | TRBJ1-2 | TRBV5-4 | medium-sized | CASTLGGGYTF | TGTGCCAGCACCCTTGGGGGAGGCTACACCTTC
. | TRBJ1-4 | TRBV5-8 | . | CASSLGWTNEKLFF | TGTGCCAGCAGCTTGGGATGGACTAATGAAAAACTGTTTTTT
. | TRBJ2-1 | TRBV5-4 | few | CASSPGLGGNEQFF | TGTGCCAGCAGTCCGGGACTTGGAGGCAATGAGCAGTTCTTC
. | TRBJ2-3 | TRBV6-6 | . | CASTPAGGTDTQYF | TGTGCCAGCACACCGGCAGGGGGCACAGATACGCAGTATTTT
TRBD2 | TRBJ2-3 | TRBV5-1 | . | CASSFSGGARDTQYF | TGCGCCAGCAGCTTTAGCGGGGGGGCGAGAGATACGCAGTATTTT
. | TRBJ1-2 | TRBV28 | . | CASSLSVVGYTF | TGTGCCAGCAGTTTATCCGTAGTCGGCTACACCTTC
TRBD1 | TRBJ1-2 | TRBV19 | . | CASSIGTGPYGYTF | TGTGCCAGTAGTATAGGGACAGGGCCCTATGGCTACACCTTC
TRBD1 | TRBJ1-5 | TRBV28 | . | CASSLGTGFRQPQHF | TGTGCCAGCAGTTTAGGGACAGGGTTCCGGCAGCCCCAGCATTTT
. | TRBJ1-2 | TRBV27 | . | CASSFSGARFGYTF | TGTGCCAGCAGTTTTTCGGGGGCGCGCTTTGGCTACACCTTC
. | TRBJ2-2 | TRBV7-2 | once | CASSPSGGPYTGELFF | TGTGCCAGCAGCCCATCGGGGGGCCCTTACACCGGGGAGCTGTTTTTT
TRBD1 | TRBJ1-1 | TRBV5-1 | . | CASSQGQVTKGEAFF | TGCGCCAGCAGCCAGGGACAGGTTACCAAAGGGGAAGCTTTCTTT